The clone carrying this T cell receptor (beta chain) was counted between two and nine times. Its antigen is currently unknown. TCRdb ran MiXCR on the reads and lists one entry per CDR3 protein. The sample has around 310,000 distinct CDR3 sequences; roughly 29% are singletons. V lost 7 bases and J lost 4, with 22 bases in between. The CDR3 spans 16 residues. Germline lookup yields CDR1 MNHNS and CDR2 SASEGT. This specimen belongs to a study of T cell repertoires in cytomegalovirus infection. Study at large: HLA-C-restricted CMV epitopes, recently identified, and well-studied HLA-B-restricted ones were used by the study. A matching HLA type, together with CMV infection, was signaled by public TCR beta signatures. Whole-study findings and limits: HLA-C-restricted CMV clonotypes gave the most frequent clonotype in two of eight donors.

The sample here was cultured PBMCs, taken from culture after CMV antigen stimulation. The V and J genes are TRBV6-1 and TRBJ1-1; D is ambiguous. This TCR came from a human donor in good health (CMV status not recorded). Some clones in this sample may be carry-over from other donors' samples. CDR3 in DNA: TGTGCCAGCACTCCATCCCCCCGGTCCTTTGGCACTGAAGCTTTCTTT. This encodes CASTPSPRSFGTEAFF.